This T cell receptor (beta chain) derives from a study of T cell changes during pregnancy in multiple sclerosis. With 3 bases clipped from V and 2 bases from J, the junction kept 15 bases outside the gene matches. This CDR3 spans 18 amino acids. Germline assignment: CDR1 SGHNT and CDR2 YYREEE (reference sequence). TCRdb's table, derived via immunoSEQ multiplex PCR, lists solely in-frame clones and lacks some. The table records approximately 84,000 clones, over 85% of them present only once. This specimen consisted of peripheral blood, obtained in the second trimester of pregnancy. This sequence originates from a female donor in good health, enrolled as a control in a pregnancy study. V gene TRBV5-4 combines with J gene TRBJ2-7; TRBD1 agrees at 9 bases. In nucleotides, the CDR3 is TGTGCCAGCAGCTCCAACGACTTACTTAGGACAGGGGCCTACGAGCAGTACTTC. Its translation is CASSSNDLLRTGAYEQYF.